This T cell receptor (beta chain) was sequenced during a study of technical replicates of blood from a handful of donors. Some clones are missing from TCRdb's copy, which holds only in-frame ones; the method was immunoSEQ multiplex PCR. The sample has about 12,000 clones; roughly 95% are singletons. Germline CDR1 WSHSY, CDR2 SAAADI. V trimming: 6 bases; J trimming: 3 bases; junction bases outside the gene matches: 3. The CDR3 contains 13 residues. The chain has TRBV10-2 and TRBJ2-3, with TRBD2 identical over 7 bases. The sequence came from a human donor in good health. Sequencing input: PBMCs. The CDR3: CASRLAATDTQYF. The CDR3 DNA reads TGCGCCAGCAGGCTAGCGGCAACAGATACGCAGTATTTT.